The sequence of this TCR beta chain was determined in a study of cytomegalovirus exposure and HLA in healthy donors. Study-wide points: Researchers reported in a later analysis that common viral pathogens appeared linked to several top clusters. Sequencing likely caused a cluster of highly shared sequence variants. Later analysis associated a missense DCLRE1C variant with TCR beta V- and J-gene trimming.

Both 60 Vbeta primers and 13 Jbeta primers went into the PCR. Clones were sequenced by immunoSEQ multiplex PCR, and TCRdb holds only the in-frame ones, with some missing. In the table there are about 200,000 clones, 75% to 90% of which are singletons. V trimming: 3 bases; J trimming: 1 base; junction bases outside the gene matches: 9. The CDR3 covers 17 residues. Germline V lookup: CDR1 SGHTA, CDR2 FQGNSA. On this clone: Its antigen remains unidentified.

The clonotype was recovered from a woman in her forties in good health and CMV-seronegative. The chain is built from TRBV7-2 and TRBJ2-7; TRBD2 aligns across 10 bases. Sequenced: PBMCs. The CDR3 loop is CASSFRSGTSDSYEQYF. The CDR3 nucleotides are TGTGCCAGCAGCTTTCGATCCGGGACTAGCGATTCCTACGAGCAGTACTTC.